What follows describes a single T cell receptor (beta chain). Which antigen it targets is not known. There are no base qualities to consult, and no much larger clone falls within one base. The entire amount of isolated RNA was reverse transcribed using the High Capacity cDNA Reverse Transcription Kit, so the sequenced TCRB transcripts were expressed ones. Deep immunoSEQ sequencing was applied to naive, central memory and regulatory T cell samples, giving an average of around 3.4 million total reads per sample. After sorted cells were lysed in RLT buffer, RNA was extracted with DNase-treated RNeasy Micro or Mini kits, with the choice depending on cell number. To prevent cross-contamination, each cell subset was processed individually, whereas patient and healthy donor samples were processed jointly. The immunoSEQ multiplex PCR was used to amplify TCRB sequences from cDNA, generating 87-bp fragments that spanned the CDR3 region. Sequencing of the amplicons was done on the Illumina HiSeq platform. The original pipeline was this. PCR bias was corrected computationally using synthetic template baselines, and reads within Hamming distance 2 were collapsed, with unmergeable singletons discarded. Reads were aligned to IMGT to assign V, D and J genes, CDR3 length, and insertions or deletions at six rearrangement sites. Within each subset, clonotype counts were normalized to the number of sorted cells before true diversity and Gini coefficients were calculated with the tcR R package. Repertoire sharing was quantified using the overlap coefficient calculated on TCRB nucleotide sequences. Out-of-frame TCRB sequences from naive cells were analyzed to stand in for the pre-selection repertoire. TCRdb mirrors the immuneACCESS table, restricted to in-frame sequences. Some clones are absent from its copies; in checked studies, under half trace to an unresolved V gene, and the reason for the others is unknown. That table gives V, J and clone size, and the DNA gave D and trimming. The sample table contains hundreds of thousands of clones; only one count was recorded for roughly a sixth of them. In total, the top ten clones hold more than 0.08% of the sample.

V drops 0 bases and J drops 4 bases, leaving 9 bases in between. CDR1 and CDR2 were assigned from the germline V gene as KGHSH and LQKENI. The CDR3 spans 14 residues, from the cysteine through the phenylalanine. Only the CDR3 part of the read is kept: 42 bases, read in frame from the first base. A single peripheral blood draw of 95 to 150 mL on average was collected from each donor into heparinised tubes. Using a panel that included CD45RO, CCR7, CD25, CD127, CD95 and CD27, naive, central memory, regulatory and stem cell-like memory CD4+ T cells were sorted on a BD FACSAria II. Every sorted population had a purity above 95%. PBMCs were separated immediately by Lymphoprep density gradient centrifugation and were stained directly, without being cultured. So that batch effects would be minimized, each experiment stained and sorted samples in pairs, pairing one healthy donor with one patient. This entry belongs to a study of beta chain features in type 1 diabetes listed by TCRdb under 2018. In the study overall: Mean age, gender distribution, total cell number and subset yield were not different between patients and healthy donors. Across all samples, around 99 million sorted cells were examined, and cell number per subset correlated strongly with RNA yield. In the study, TCRB repertoires of sorted circulating CD4+ T cell subsets from recently diagnosed type 1 diabetes patients were compared with those of matched healthy donors. Regulatory and stem cell-like memory subsets were obtained from only 8 patients and roughly 8 healthy donors, while naive and central memory subsets were obtained from all 30 or so donors.

The full study reports these points: Shorter templates might be favored by PCR, yet because patient and control samples were amplified and corrected together, any such skew would affect both groups equally. Patients with type 1 diabetes made fewer insertions and deleted more nucleotides at VDJ recombination sites, implying thymic rearrangement abnormalities. Because cDNA was sequenced instead of genomic DNA, highly expressing activated cells could be over-represented, though the groups showed no difference in activation or CD3 levels. Only small numbers of individuals were included in the HLA sub-analyses, which left unresolved whether HLA type had any influence on TCRB rearrangement. Naive, central memory and regulatory TCRB repertoires appeared to be more alike among patients than among healthy donors. Type 1 diabetes patients showed a moderate but significant shortening of TCRB CDR3 length in all four CD4+ subsets.

The sequence links TRBV18 to TRBJ1-1; a weak D assignment points to TRBD1 (6 bases agree). The specimen was naive CD4+ T cells from blood. This specimen's cell subset or site label, interpreted: true naive CD4+ T cells. This receptor was identified in a young man in good health. The CDR3 here reads CASSPPIGGTEAFF. The DNA sequence is given as TGTGCCAGCTCACCACCAATAGGGGGCACTGAAGCTTTCTTT.